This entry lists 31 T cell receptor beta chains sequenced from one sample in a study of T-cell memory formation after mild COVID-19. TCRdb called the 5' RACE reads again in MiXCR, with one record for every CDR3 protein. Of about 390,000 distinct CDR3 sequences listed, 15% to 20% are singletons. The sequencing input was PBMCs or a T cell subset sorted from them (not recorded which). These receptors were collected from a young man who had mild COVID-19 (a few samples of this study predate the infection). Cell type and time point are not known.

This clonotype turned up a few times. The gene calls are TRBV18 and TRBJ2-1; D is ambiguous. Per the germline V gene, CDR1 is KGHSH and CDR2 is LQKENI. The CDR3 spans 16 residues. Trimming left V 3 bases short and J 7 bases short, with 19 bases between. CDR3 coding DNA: TGTGCCAGCTCACCGGTAAGGGTAGCATCTTATAATGAGCAGTTCTTC. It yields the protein CASSPVRVASYNEQFF.

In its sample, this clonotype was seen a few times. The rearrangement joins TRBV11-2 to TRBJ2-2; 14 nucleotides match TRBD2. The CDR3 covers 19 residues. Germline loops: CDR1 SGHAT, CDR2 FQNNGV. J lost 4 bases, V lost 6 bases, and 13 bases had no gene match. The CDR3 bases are TGTGCCAGCAGTTCCACCGAGACTAGCGGGGGGGCCGTCACCGGGGAGCTGTTTTTT. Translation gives CASSSTETSGGAVTGELFF.

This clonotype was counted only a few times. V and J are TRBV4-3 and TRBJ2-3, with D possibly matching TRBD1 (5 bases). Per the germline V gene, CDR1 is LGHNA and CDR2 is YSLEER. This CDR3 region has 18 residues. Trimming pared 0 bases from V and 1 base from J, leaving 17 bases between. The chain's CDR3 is CASSQDLGAYVGTDTQYF. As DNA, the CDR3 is TGCGCCAGCAGCCAAGATCTAGGGGCCTACGTCGGCACAGATACGCAGTATTTT.

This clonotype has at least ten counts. CDR3 amino acids: CASSWDRAGTGELFF. The CDR3 DNA reads as TGTGCCAGCAGTTGGGACAGGGCGGGCACCGGGGAGCTGTTTTTT. The V call is TRBV6-5, the J call TRBJ2-2, with TRBD1 matching 9 bases. The length of the CDR3 is 15 residues. Germline CDR1 MNHEY, CDR2 SVGAGI. V lost 4 bases to trimming and J lost 4 bases; unmatched junction nucleotides: 4.

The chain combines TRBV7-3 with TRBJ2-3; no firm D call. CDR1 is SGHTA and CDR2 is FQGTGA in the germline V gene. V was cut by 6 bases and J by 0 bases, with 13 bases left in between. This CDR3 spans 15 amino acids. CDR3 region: CASSRTAASTDTQYF. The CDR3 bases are TGTGCCAGCAGTCGGACCGCTGCTAGCACAGATACGCAGTATTTT.

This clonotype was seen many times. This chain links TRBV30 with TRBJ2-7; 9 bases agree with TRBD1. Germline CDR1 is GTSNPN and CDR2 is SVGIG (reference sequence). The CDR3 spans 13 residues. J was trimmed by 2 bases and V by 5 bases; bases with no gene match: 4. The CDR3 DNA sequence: TGTGCCTGGGCTGGGACAGGGACCTACGAGCAGTACTTC. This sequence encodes CAWAGTGTYEQYF.

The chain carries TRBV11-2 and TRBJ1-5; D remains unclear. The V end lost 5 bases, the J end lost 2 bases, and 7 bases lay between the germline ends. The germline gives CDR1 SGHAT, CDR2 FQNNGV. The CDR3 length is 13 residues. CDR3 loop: CASSPFGNQPQHF. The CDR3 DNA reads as TGTGCCAGCAGCCCATTCGGCAATCAGCCCCAGCATTTT.

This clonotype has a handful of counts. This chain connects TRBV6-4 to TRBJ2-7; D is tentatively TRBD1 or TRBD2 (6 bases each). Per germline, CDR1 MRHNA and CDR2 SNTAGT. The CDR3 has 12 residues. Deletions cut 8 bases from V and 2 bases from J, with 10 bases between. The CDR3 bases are TGTGCCAGCGGGGGGCACCCCTACGAGCAGTACTTC. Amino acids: CASGGHPYEQYF.

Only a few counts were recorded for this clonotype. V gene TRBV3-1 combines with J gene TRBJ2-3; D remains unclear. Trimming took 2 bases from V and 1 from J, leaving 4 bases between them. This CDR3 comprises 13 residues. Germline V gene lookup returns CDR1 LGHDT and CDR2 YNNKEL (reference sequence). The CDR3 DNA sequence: TGTGCCAGCAGCCAAAGGGGCACAGATACGCAGTATTTT. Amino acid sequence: CASSQRGTDTQYF.

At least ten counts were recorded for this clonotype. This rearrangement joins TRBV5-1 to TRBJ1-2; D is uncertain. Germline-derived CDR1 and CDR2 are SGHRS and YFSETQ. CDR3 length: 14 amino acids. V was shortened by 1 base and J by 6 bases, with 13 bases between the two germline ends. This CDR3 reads CASSLSGSNNGYTF. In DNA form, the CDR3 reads TGCGCCAGCAGCTTGTCGGGAAGCAATAATGGCTACACCTTC.

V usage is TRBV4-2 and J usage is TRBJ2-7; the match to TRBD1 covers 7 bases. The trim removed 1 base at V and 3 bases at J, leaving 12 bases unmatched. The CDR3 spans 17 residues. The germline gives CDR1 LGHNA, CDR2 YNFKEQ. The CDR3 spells CASSQVSVTGFFYEQYF. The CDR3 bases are TGTGCCAGCAGCCAAGTCTCGGTGACAGGGTTTTTCTACGAGCAGTACTTC.

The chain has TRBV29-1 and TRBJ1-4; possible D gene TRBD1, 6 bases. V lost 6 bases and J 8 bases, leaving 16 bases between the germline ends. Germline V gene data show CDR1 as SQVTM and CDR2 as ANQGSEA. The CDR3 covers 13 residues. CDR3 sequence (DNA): TGCAGCGTCGAAACGGACAGTGGCGAAAAACTGTTTTTT. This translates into CSVETDSGEKLFF.

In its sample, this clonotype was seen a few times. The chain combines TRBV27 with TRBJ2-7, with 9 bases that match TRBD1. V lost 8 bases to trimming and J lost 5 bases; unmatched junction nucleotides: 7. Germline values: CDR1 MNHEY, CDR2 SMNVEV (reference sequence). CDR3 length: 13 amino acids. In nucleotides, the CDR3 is TGTGCCAGCCTACGACAGGGGGGCGACGAGCAGTACTTC. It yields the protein CASLRQGGDEQYF.

This CDR3 reads CSARPAGVTGELFF. The CDR3 coding sequence is TGCAGTGCTAGACCCGCGGGGGTTACCGGGGAGCTGTTTTTT. The rearrangement uses TRBV20-1 and TRBJ2-2, with 7 positions matching TRBD2. Germline V gene sequence: CDR1 DFQATT, CDR2 SNEGSKA (reference sequence). The CDR3 covers 14 residues. V dropped 2 bases and J dropped 5; count of bases not matched to a gene: 5.

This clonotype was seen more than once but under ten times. CDR3 in amino acids: CASQGNTEAFF. CDR3 nucleotides: TGTGCCAGCCAGGGTAACACTGAAGCTTTCTTT. This chain uses TRBV2 with TRBJ1-1, with D possibly TRBD1 on 5 matching bases. This CDR3 is built from 11 residues. The ends were cut back, 8 bases at V and 2 bases at J, with 6 bases in the middle. CDR1 and CDR2 from the germline V gene are SNHLY and FYNNEI.

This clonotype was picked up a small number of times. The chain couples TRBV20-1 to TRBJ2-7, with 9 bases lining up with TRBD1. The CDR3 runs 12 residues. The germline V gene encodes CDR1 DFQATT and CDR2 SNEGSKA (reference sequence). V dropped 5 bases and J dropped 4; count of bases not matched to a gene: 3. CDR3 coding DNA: TGCAGTGCTTCCGGACAGGGGTACGAGCAGTACGTC. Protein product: CSASGQGYEQYV.

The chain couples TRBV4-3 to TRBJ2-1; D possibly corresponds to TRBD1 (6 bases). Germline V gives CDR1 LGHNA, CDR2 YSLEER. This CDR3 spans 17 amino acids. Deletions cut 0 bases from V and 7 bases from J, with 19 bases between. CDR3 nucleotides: TGCGCCAGCAGCCAAGATCTCGGGCAGGGGATGAGGAATGAGCAGTTCTTC. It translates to CASSQDLGQGMRNEQFF.

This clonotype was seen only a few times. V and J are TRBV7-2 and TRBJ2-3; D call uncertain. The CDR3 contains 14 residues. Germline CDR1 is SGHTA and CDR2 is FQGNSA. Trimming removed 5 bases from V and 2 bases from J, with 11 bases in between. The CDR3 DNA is TGTGCCAGCAGCGCTGGCCGATACACAGATACGCAGTATTTT. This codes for CASSAGRYTDTQYF.

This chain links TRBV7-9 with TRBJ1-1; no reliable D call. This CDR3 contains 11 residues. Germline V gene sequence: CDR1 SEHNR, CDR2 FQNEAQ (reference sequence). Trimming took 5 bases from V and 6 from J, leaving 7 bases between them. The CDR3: CASSPEAEAFF. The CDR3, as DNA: TGTGCCAGCAGCCCGGAGGCTGAAGCTTTCTTT. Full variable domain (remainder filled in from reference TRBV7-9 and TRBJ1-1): DTGVSQNPRHKITKRGQNVTFRCDPISEHNRLYWYRQTLGQGPEFLTYFQNEAQLEKSRLLSDRFSAERPKGSFSTLEIQRTEQGDSAMYLCASSPEAEAFFGQGTRLTVV.

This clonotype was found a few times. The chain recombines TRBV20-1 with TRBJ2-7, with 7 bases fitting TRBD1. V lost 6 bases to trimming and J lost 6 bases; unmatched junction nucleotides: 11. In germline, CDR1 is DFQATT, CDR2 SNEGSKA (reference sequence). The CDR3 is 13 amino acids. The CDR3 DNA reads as TGCAGTGCCGTTCCCTCCGGGACAGCCGAGCAGTACGTC. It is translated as CSAVPSGTAEQYV.

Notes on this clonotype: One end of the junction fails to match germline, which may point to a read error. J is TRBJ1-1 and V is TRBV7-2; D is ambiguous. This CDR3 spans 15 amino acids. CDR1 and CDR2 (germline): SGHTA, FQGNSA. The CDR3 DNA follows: TGTGCCGGCAGCTTAACCCACAGTTTGAACACTGAAGCTTTCTTT. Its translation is CAGSLTHSLNTEAFF.

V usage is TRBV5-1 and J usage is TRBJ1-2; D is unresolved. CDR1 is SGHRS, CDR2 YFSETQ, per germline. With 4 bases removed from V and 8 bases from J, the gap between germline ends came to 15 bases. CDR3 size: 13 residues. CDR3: CASSIDGEGGYTF. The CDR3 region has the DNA TGCGCCAGCAGCATCGATGGAGAAGGAGGCTACACCTTC.

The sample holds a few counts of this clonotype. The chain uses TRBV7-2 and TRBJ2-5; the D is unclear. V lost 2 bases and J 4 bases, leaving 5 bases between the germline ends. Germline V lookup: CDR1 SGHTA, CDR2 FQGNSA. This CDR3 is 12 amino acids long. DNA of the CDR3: TGTGCCAGCAGCTTAAACGGAGAGACCCAGTACTTC. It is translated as CASSLNGETQYF.

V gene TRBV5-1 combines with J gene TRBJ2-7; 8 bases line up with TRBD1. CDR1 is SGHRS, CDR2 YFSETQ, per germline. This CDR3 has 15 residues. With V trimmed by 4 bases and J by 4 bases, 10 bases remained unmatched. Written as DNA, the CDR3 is TGCGCCAGCAGCAAGACAGGGGCCGAACTATACGAGCAGTACGTC. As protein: CASSKTGAELYEQYV.

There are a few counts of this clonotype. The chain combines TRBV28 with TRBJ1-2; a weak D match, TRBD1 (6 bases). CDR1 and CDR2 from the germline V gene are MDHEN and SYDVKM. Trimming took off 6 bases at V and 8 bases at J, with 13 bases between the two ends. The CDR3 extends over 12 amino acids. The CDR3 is CASSPDSGGYTF. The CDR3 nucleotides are TGTGCCAGCAGCCCGGACAGCGGGGGCTACACCTTC.

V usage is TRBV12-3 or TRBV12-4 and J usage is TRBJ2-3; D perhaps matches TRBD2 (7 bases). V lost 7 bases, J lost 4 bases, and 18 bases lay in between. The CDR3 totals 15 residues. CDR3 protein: CASIDRRGAADTQYF. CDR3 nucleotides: TGTGCCAGCATCGACCGACGGGGGGCGGCAGATACGCAGTATTTT.

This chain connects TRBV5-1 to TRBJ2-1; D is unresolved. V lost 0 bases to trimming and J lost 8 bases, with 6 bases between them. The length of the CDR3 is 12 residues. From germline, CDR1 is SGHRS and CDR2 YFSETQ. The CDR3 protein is CASSLGAYEQFF. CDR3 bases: TGCGCCAGCAGCTTGGGCGCGTATGAGCAGTTCTTC.

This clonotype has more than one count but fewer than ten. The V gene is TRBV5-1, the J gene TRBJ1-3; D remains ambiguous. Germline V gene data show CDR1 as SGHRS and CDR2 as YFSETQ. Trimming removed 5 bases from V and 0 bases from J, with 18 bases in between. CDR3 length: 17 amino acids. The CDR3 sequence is CASRGGGGLSSGNTIYF. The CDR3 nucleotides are TGCGCCAGCAGGGGCGGCGGTGGGCTGAGCTCTGGAAACACCATATATTTT.

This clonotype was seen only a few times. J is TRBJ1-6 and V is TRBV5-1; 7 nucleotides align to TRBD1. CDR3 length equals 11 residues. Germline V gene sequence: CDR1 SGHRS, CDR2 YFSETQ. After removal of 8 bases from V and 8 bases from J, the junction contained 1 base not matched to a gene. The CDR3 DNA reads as TGCGCCAGGACAGGGCATTCACCCCTCCACTTT. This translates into CARTGHSPLHF.

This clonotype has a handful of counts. This CDR3 reads CASLDQPGELFF. CDR3 nucleotide sequence: TGCGCCAGCCTGGACCAGCCCGGGGAGCTGTTTTTT. The chain uses TRBV5-1 and TRBJ2-2; D unresolved. The CDR3 loop spans 12 amino acids. Trimming took 7 bases from V and 6 from J, leaving 10 bases between them. Germline V lookup: CDR1 SGHRS, CDR2 YFSETQ. The whole variable domain, remainder taken from reference TRBV5-1 and TRBJ2-2, is KAGVTQTPRYLIKTRGQQVTLSCSPISGHRSVSWYQQTPGQGLQFLFEYFSETQRNKGNFPGRFSGRQFSNSRSEMNVSTLELGDSALYLCASLDQPGELFFGEGSRLTVL.

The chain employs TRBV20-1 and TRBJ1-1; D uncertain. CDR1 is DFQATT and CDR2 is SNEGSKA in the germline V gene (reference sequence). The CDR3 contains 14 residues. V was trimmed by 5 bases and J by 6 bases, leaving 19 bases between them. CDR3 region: CSAPRRGPDSEAFF. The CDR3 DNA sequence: TGCAGTGCTCCACGGCGTGGGCCTGATTCTGAAGCTTTCTTT.